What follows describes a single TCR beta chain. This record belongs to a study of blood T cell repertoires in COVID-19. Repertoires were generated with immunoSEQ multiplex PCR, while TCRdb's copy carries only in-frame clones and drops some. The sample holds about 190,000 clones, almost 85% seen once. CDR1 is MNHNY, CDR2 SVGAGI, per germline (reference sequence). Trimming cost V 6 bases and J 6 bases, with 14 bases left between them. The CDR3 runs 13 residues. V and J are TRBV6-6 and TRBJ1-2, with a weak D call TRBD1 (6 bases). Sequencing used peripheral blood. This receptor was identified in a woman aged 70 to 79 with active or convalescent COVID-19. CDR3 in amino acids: CASRTGTTDGYTF. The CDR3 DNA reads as TGTGCCAGCAGGACCGGGACAACGGATGGCTACACCTTC.